The rows below give T cell receptor beta chains drawn from one sample of a study of blood T cell repertoires in COVID-19. Libraries were prepared by immunoSEQ multiplex PCR; TCRdb keeps only in-frame clonotypes and omits some of them. The table has some 180,000 clones, more than 75% seen once. Sequenced: peripheral blood. The receptors were sampled from a man aged 18 to 30 with COVID-19, enrolled during active disease. Each CDR3 is given with its conserved first and last residue. A D gene is named only where the DNA matches it firmly. Only some rows state a clone size, as once, few, many or a class for expanded clones.

j_call clone_size d_call v_call cdr3_aa cdr3_nt
TRBJ2-7 NA NA TRBV10-1 CASSEIAGYEQYF TGCGCCAGCAGTGAGATTGCGGGGTACGAGCAGTACTTC
TRBJ2-7 NA NA TRBV6-5 CASSLTVDYEQYF TGTGCCAGCAGTTTGACAGTTGACTACGAGCAGTACTTC
TRBJ1-4 NA TRBD1 TRBV7-6 CASSLGALRDRGEKLLF TGTGCCAGCAGCTTAGGTGCCCTCCGGGACAGAGGCGAAAAACTGCTTTTT
TRBJ2-2 NA TRBD2 TRBV30 CAWGLASLYAGELFF TGTGCCTGGGGACTAGCATCGTTGTATGCCGGGGAGCTGTTTTTT
TRBJ2-1 NA NA TRBV12-3/TRBV12-4 CASSLAALQFF TGTGCCAGCAGTTTAGCAGCCCTACAGTTCTTC
TRBJ1-3 NA NA TRBV28 CASSPRGETFNTIYF TGTGCCAGCAGCCCTCGCGGGGAGACTTTCAACACCATATATTTT
TRBJ2-7 NA TRBD2 TRBV7-9 CASSLRGTSGSYEQYF TGTGCCAGCAGCTTAAGGGGGACTAGCGGGAGCTACGAGCAGTACTTC
TRBJ2-3 NA TRBD2 TRBV7-3 CASSSGTSGMYF TGTGCCAGCAGCTCGGGGACTAGCGGGATGTATTTT
TRBJ2-7 NA NA TRBV3-1/TRBV3-2 CASSQDLDRLSSYEQYF TGTGCCAGCAGCCAGGATTTGGACAGACTCAGCTCCTACGAGCAGTACTTC
TRBJ1-1 once TRBD1 TRBV5-5 CASSWDRGTEAFF TGTGCCAGCAGCTGGGACAGGGGCACTGAAGCTTTCTTT
TRBJ1-6 NA TRBD1 TRBV30 CAWKGDRGRIDSPLHF TGTGCCTGGAAAGGGGACAGGGGCAGAATCGATTCACCCCTCCACTTT
TRBJ2-5 NA NA TRBV20-1 CSASTGTPQETQYF TGCAGTGCTAGTACCGGGACACCCCAAGAGACCCAGTACTTC
TRBJ1-1 NA NA TRBV2 CASRVEQVMTEAFF TGTGCCAGCAGGGTAGAACAGGTCATGACTGAAGCTTTCTTT
TRBJ1-2 NA NA TRBV27 CATRASGGRPGYTF TGTGCCACCCGGGCCTCGGGAGGTCGGCCAGGCTACACCTTC
TRBJ2-1 NA TRBD2 TRBV29-1 CSVGQRLAGVNEQFF TGCAGCGTGGGACAACGACTAGCGGGAGTCAATGAGCAGTTCTTC
TRBJ1-1 NA NA TRBV5-6 CASSLRRRSNTEAFF TGTGCCAGCAGCTTGAGGAGAAGATCGAACACTGAAGCTTTCTTT
TRBJ1-3 NA NA TRBV7-9 CASSHSGGNTIYF TGTGCCAGCAGCCACAGTGGGGGAAACACCATATATTTT
TRBJ1-1 NA NA TRBV18 CASSPYLGHDTEAFF TGTGCCAGCTCACCTTACCTGGGACATGACACTGAAGCTTTCTTT
TRBJ1-2 NA NA TRBV7-2 CASSLAAAFYGYTF TGTGCCAGCAGCTTAGCGGCAGCGTTCTATGGCTACACCTTC
TRBJ1-2 once NA TRBV30 CAWSVRHALKGVNGYTF TGTGCCTGGAGTGTACGTCACGCCCTTAAGGGGGTGAATGGCTACACCTTC
TRBJ2-2 NA TRBD2 TRBV7-3 CASSLNIAGGSTGELFF TGTGCCAGCAGCTTAAATATAGCGGGAGGTTCCACCGGGGAGCTGTTTTTT
TRBJ2-3 NA NA TRBV5-4 CASSSDYTDTQYF TGTGCCAGCAGCTCGGACTACACAGATACGCAGTATTTT
TRBJ2-7 NA TRBD1 TRBV24-1 CATSDPNKRTGVYEQYF TGTGCCACCAGTGATCCGAACAAAAGGACAGGGGTGTACGAGCAGTACTTC
TRBJ2-2 NA TRBD1 TRBV29-1 CSVPGQGRAGELFF TGCAGCGTTCCCGGACAGGGTCGGGCCGGGGAGCTGTTTTTT
TRBJ2-5 NA TRBD1 TRBV10-3 CAIRAGGTETQYF TGTGCCATCAGAGCAGGGGGCACGGAGACCCAGTACTTC
TRBJ1-5 NA TRBD1 TRBV7-8 CASSLGQGVIQPQHF TGTGCCAGCAGCCTCGGACAGGGTGTGATCCAGCCCCAGCATTTT
TRBJ2-7 NA TRBD2 TRBV9 CASSVGSGSTYEQYF TGTGCCAGCAGCGTGGGTAGCGGGTCCACCTACGAGCAGTACTTC
TRBJ2-3 NA TRBD2 TRBV7-9 CASSPIAGATDTQYF TGTGCCAGCAGCCCTATAGCGGGAGCAACAGATACGCAGTATTTT
TRBJ1-6 once NA TRBV13 CASSLEGRGYNSPLHF TGTGCCAGCAGCTTGGAAGGCAGGGGATATAATTCACCCCTCCACTTT
TRBJ1-5 NA TRBD1 TRBV2 CASSGEGQGGQPQHF TGTGCCAGCAGTGGCGAGGGACAGGGTGGGCAGCCCCAGCATTTT
TRBJ1-5 NA NA TRBV5-1 CASSPSSSNQPQHF TGCGCCAGCAGTCCCTCCAGTAGCAATCAGCCCCAGCATTTT
TRBJ1-1 NA TRBD1 TRBV29-1 CSLDRGTEAFF TGCAGCCTTGACAGGGGCACTGAAGCTTTCTTT
TRBJ2-7 NA NA TRBV11-2 CASSPRADGYEQYF TGTGCCAGCAGCCCGCGGGCCGACGGCTACGAGCAGTACTTC
TRBJ2-7 NA TRBD2 TRBV7-9 CASSRSGSGSYEQYF TGTGCCAGCAGCCGTAGCGGGAGCGGGTCCTACGAGCAGTACTTC
TRBJ1-1 NA TRBD1 TRBV27 CASSSGIGGFTEAFF TGTGCCAGCAGTTCCGGTATAGGGGGCTTCACTGAAGCTTTCTTT
TRBJ2-7 once TRBD1 TRBV13 CASSSDRDYEQYF TGTGCCAGCAGCTCGGACAGGGACTACGAGCAGTACTTC
TRBJ1-1 NA NA TRBV15 CATSRDVGRVNTEAFF TGTGCCACCAGCAGAGATGTTGGCAGGGTGAACACTGAAGCTTTCTTT
TRBJ2-1 NA TRBD1 TRBV9 CASSVGQGPDNEQFF TGTGCCAGCAGCGTGGGACAGGGGCCCGACAATGAGCAGTTCTTC
TRBJ2-7 NA NA TRBV27 CASSLSEGDGYEQYF TGTGCCAGCAGTTTATCCGAGGGGGATGGGTACGAGCAGTACTTC
TRBJ2-1 once TRBD1 TRBV7-2 CASSLVTSDRGLEQFF TGTGCCAGCAGCTTAGTTACCAGCGACAGGGGCCTTGAGCAGTTCTTC
TRBJ1-1 NA NA TRBV25-1 CASMAGVTEAFF TGTGCCAGCATGGCGGGGGTCACTGAAGCTTTCTTT
TRBJ1-4 NA TRBD1 TRBV9 CASSEDRGLGEKLFF TGTGCCAGCAGCGAAGACAGGGGGCTAGGTGAAAAACTGTTTTTT
TRBJ2-2 few NA TRBV9 CASSVVGRLVGELFF TGTGCCAGCAGCGTAGTCGGCAGACTTGTAGGCGAGCTGTTTTTT
TRBJ1-4 NA TRBD1 TRBV4-3 CASSQGTGRNEKLLF TGCGCCAGCAGCCAAGGGACAGGGAGGAATGAAAAACTGCTTTTT
TRBJ1-6 NA TRBD1 TRBV6-5 CASTPDRDHGSPLHF TGTGCCAGCACTCCGGACAGGGACCATGGTTCACCCCTCCACTTT
TRBJ2-2 NA NA TRBV5-1 CASSLLQLRGELFF TGCGCCAGCAGCTTGTTACAGCTGCGCGGGGAGCTGTTTTTT
TRBJ2-1 NA TRBD2 TRBV9 CASSATSGRADEQFF TGTGCCAGCAGCGCTACTAGCGGGAGGGCGGATGAGCAGTTCTTC
TRBJ2-1 NA TRBD1 TRBV24-1 CATSRDRGYNEQFF TGTGCCACCAGTAGGGACAGGGGTTACAATGAGCAGTTCTTC
TRBJ2-1 few TRBD2 TRBV7-3 CASSPWTSGIDEQFF TGTGCCAGCAGCCCCTGGACTAGCGGGATAGATGAGCAGTTCTTC
TRBJ1-6 NA NA TRBV4-3 CASSQVFRDSPLHF TGCGCCAGCAGCCAAGTTTTTCGGGATTCACCCCTCCACTTT
TRBJ2-2 NA TRBD1 TRBV29-1 CSVFGQGSGELFF TGCAGCGTTTTTGGACAGGGTAGCGGGGAGCTGTTTTTT
TRBJ2-7 NA TRBD2 TRBV4-1 CASSQAPLAGPFSYEQYF TGCGCCAGCAGCCAAGCGCCACTAGCGGGACCCTTTTCCTACGAGCAGTACTTC
TRBJ1-2 NA TRBD1 TRBV4-3 CASSQSGTGGFGYTF TGCGCCAGCAGCCAATCCGGGACAGGGGGCTTTGGCTACACCTTC
TRBJ1-1 NA NA TRBV13 CASSLSPSNTEAFF TGTGCCAGCAGCTTATCCCCCTCGAACACTGAAGCTTTCTTT
TRBJ2-7 NA TRBD1 TRBV5-1 CASRGTGTYEQYF TGCGCCAGCAGGGGGACAGGGACCTACGAGCAGTACTTC
TRBJ1-5 NA NA TRBV13 CASSLGPAGAQHF TGTGCCAGCAGCTTAGGACCCGCGGGGGCACAGCATTTT
TRBJ2-2 NA NA TRBV5-6 CASSLSLNTGELFF TGTGCCAGCAGCTTGTCCCTGAACACCGGGGAGCTGTTTTTT
TRBJ2-7 NA TRBD1 TRBV7-6 CASSLTSRTGGEQYF TGTGCCAGCAGCCTTACGTCCAGGACAGGTGGAGAGCAGTACTTC
TRBJ2-3 NA NA TRBV14 CASSQTPRAGTQYF TGTGCCAGCAGCCAAACACCTAGGGCGGGGACGCAGTATTTT
TRBJ2-2 NA TRBD2 TRBV28 CASSPGGAPGELFF TGTGCCAGCAGCCCGGGGGGGGCTCCCGGGGAGCTGTTTTTT